Below are 20 T cell receptor beta chains sequenced from a single sample in a study of T cell responses to AZD1222 COVID-19 vaccine. The assay was immunoSEQ multiplex PCR, and TCRdb's table has in-frame clones only and misses some. Of 100,000 or so clones listed, roughly 90% were seen once; the top ten hold roughly 2.5%. Specimen: peripheral blood, collected on day 0 of AZD1222 vaccination. The receptors derive from an adult in good health.

The rearrangement joins TRBV7-3 to TRBJ2-2; 7 positions match TRBD1. J gave up 7 bases and V 5 bases, and 4 bases lay outside the gene matches. CDR1 is SGHTA, CDR2 FQGTGA, per germline. The CDR3 extends over 13 amino acids. In DNA form, the CDR3 reads TGTGCCAGCAGCACGACAGGGAGCGGGGAGCTGTTTTTT. Residues: CASSTTGSGELFF.

The V gene is TRBV27, the J gene TRBJ2-7; D is ambiguous. The CDR3 has 15 residues. The V end lost 2 bases, the J end lost 3 bases, and 14 bases lay between the germline ends. Germline CDR1 reads MNHEY; CDR2 reads SMNVEV (reference sequence). In nucleotides, the CDR3 is TGTGCCAGCAGTTTAACAAGCGACCCACTCTACGAGCAGTACTTC. Translation gives CASSLTSDPLYEQYF.

This clone appeared many times. The chain recombines TRBV7-2 with TRBJ2-7; no clear D gene. Germline CDR1 and CDR2: SGHTA and FQGNSA. The CDR3 is made up of 14 amino acids. The V end was cut by 0 bases, the J end by 2 bases, with 8 bases between. CDR3 in DNA: TGTGCCAGCAGCTTAGCGAGCAGCACCTACGAGCAGTACTTC. It codes for CASSLASSTYEQYF.

The chain joins TRBV5-1 to TRBJ1-4, with 7 bases that match TRBD1. V lost 0 bases to trimming and J lost 2 bases; unmatched junction nucleotides: 1. The CDR3 extends over 15 amino acids. Germline-derived CDR1 and CDR2 are SGHRS and YFSETQ. The CDR3 DNA sequence: TGCGCCAGCAGCTTGGTAGGGGGCACTAATGAAAAACTGTTTTTT. Amino acids: CASSLVGGTNEKLFF. The whole variable domain, remainder taken from reference TRBV5-1 and TRBJ1-4, is KAGVTQTPRYLIKTRGQQVTLSCSPISGHRSVSWYQQTPGQGLQFLFEYFSETQRNKGNFPGRFSGRQFSNSRSEMNVSTLELGDSALYLCASSLVGGTNEKLFFGSGTQLSVL.

This clone was recorded a few times. The rearrangement joins TRBV28 to TRBJ1-6; D is undetermined. Germline V gene sequence: CDR1 MDHEN, CDR2 SYDVKM. The CDR3 runs 13 residues. With 10 bases removed from V and 4 bases from J, the gap between germline ends came to 11 bases. For the CDR3, the DNA is TGTGCCACTCAGACAACATATAATTCACCCCTCCACTTT. Its translation is CATQTTYNSPLHF.

The gene calls are TRBV2 and TRBJ2-7, with D uncertain. V dropped 5 bases and J dropped 0 bases, with 5 bases sitting between them. This CDR3 spans 12 amino acids. From germline, CDR1 is SNHLY and CDR2 FYNNEI. The CDR3 sequence is CASSPVSYEQYF. CDR3 DNA: TGTGCCAGCAGTCCTGTCTCCTACGAGCAGTACTTC.

The chain has TRBV12-3 or TRBV12-4 and TRBJ2-3; no definite D call. V was trimmed by 2 bases and J by 4 bases, leaving 4 bases between them. CDR3 length: 12 residues. CDR3 nucleotides: TGTGCCAGCAGTTTATTCGCAGATACGCAGTATTTT. It specifies CASSLFADTQYF.

The J gene is TRBJ2-1, the V gene TRBV18, with 9 nucleotides matching TRBD2. This CDR3 has 18 residues. V lost 0 bases, J lost 5 bases, and 11 bases stayed unmatched. The germline CDR1 and CDR2 sequences are KGHSH and LQKENI. This CDR3 is CASSPPVLAGLGDNEQFF. The DNA for the CDR3 is TGTGCCAGCTCACCACCGGTACTAGCGGGCCTAGGGGACAATGAGCAGTTCTTC.

V is TRBV24-1 and J is TRBJ2-7, with 7 bases lining up with TRBD1. Trimming at V came to 12 bases and at J to 6 bases, leaving 4 bases not matched to a gene. The length of the CDR3 is 10 residues. Per the germline V gene, CDR1 is KGHDR and CDR2 is SFDVKD. The CDR3 nucleotides read TGTGCCCCAGGGACAGTCGAGCAGTACTTC. Amino acid sequence: CAPGTVEQYF.

The chain uses TRBV27 and TRBJ1-2; 9 bases agree with TRBD1. Trimming cost V 4 bases and J 6 bases; bases outside gene matches: 12. There are 16 residues in the CDR3. Germline V gene sequence: CDR1 MNHEY, CDR2 SMNVEV (reference sequence). The CDR3 is CASSSRTGAASDGYTF. CDR3 in DNA: TGTGCCAGCAGTTCTAGGACAGGGGCCGCTTCGGATGGCTACACCTTC.

The rearrangement links TRBV3-1 (or the pseudogene TRBV3-2) to TRBJ2-3; no definite D call. Trimming stripped 4 bases from V and 2 bases from J, with 13 bases between. The CDR3 extends over 15 amino acids. Per the germline V gene, CDR1 is LGHDT and CDR2 is YNNKEL (reference sequence). The DNA for the CDR3 is TGTGCCAGCAGCCGATCCTTGTCTATCACAGATACGCAGTATTTT. Residues: CASSRSLSITDTQYF.

The rearrangement links TRBV15 to TRBJ2-2; TRBD1 matches at 11 bases. This CDR3 spans 16 amino acids. The ends lost 7 bases at V and 5 bases at J; junction bases unmatched: 9. CDR1 LNHNV and CDR2 YYDKDF come from the germline V gene (reference sequence). The CDR3 reads CATNDGDRGVTGELFF. CDR3 DNA: TGTGCCACCAATGATGGGGACAGGGGGGTAACCGGGGAGCTGTTTTTT.

The rearrangement joins TRBV5-4 to TRBJ1-4; D not certain. Germline CDR1 reads SGHNT; CDR2 reads YYREEE (reference sequence). This CDR3 spans 15 amino acids. V lost 4 bases and J lost 3, with 13 bases in between. CDR3 in DNA: TGTGCCAGCAGCCCCGGTGGAACGGCTAATGAAAAACTGTTTTTT. Translation gives CASSPGGTANEKLFF.

This clone occurred a few times. The chain joins TRBV5-4 to TRBJ1-1; possible D gene TRBD1, 5 bases. Germline V lookup: CDR1 SGHNT, CDR2 YYREEE (reference sequence). The V and J ends lost 0 bases and 6 bases respectively, with 12 bases between them. The CDR3 spans 14 residues. The CDR3 protein is CASSLGGRESEAFF. In DNA, the CDR3 is TGTGCCAGCAGCTTGGGTGGCAGGGAATCTGAAGCTTTCTTT.

The sample holds a few counts of this clone. CDR3 loop: CASSPTPNEGYTF. CDR3 sequence (DNA): TGTGCCAGCTCACCGACACCCAACGAAGGCTACACCTTC. The rearrangement joins TRBV18 to TRBJ1-2; no clear D gene. The germline CDR1 and CDR2 sequences are KGHSH and LQKENI. CDR3 length equals 13 residues. Trimming pared 3 bases from V and 8 bases from J, leaving 13 bases between.

V gene TRBV9 combines with J gene TRBJ1-5; D is possibly TRBD1 (6 bases). V was cut by 4 bases and J by 7 bases, with 18 bases left in between. CDR3 length equals 15 residues. Germline V CDR1 and CDR2: SGDLS, YYNGEE. CDR3 region: CASSLQGRGGQPQHF. The CDR3 nucleotides read TGTGCCAGCAGCCTACAGGGCCGAGGAGGACAGCCCCAGCATTTT.

CDR3: CASNYGTSGGLQETQYF. Here the CDR3 DNA reads TGTGCCAGCAACTACGGGACTAGCGGGGGCCTTCAAGAGACCCAGTACTTC. This chain joins TRBV28 and TRBJ2-5; 14 bases align to TRBD2. After removal of 7 bases from V and 2 bases from J, the junction contained 9 bases not matched to a gene. CDR1 is MDHEN and CDR2 is SYDVKM in the germline V gene. There are 17 residues in the CDR3.

V is TRBV11-2 and J is TRBJ2-5; D may be TRBD1 (7 bases). The CDR3 is made up of 18 amino acids. Germline V gene lookup returns CDR1 SGHAT and CDR2 FQNNGV. The V and J ends lost 4 bases and 3 bases respectively, with 24 bases between them. DNA of the CDR3: TGTGCCAGCAGCTCGGAGGGTAACAGGGGACTGGAGGAAGAGACCCAGTACTTC. This sequence encodes CASSSEGNRGLEEETQYF.

The chain is built from TRBV19 and TRBJ1-5; 7 bases fit TRBD1. The germline V gene has CDR1 LNHDA and CDR2 SQIVND (reference sequence). The length of the CDR3 is 17 residues. J gave up 2 bases and V 8 bases, and 15 bases lay outside the gene matches. This CDR3 reads CASQTFTGTGGNQPQHF. Written as DNA, the CDR3 is TGTGCCAGTCAAACCTTCACCGGAACAGGGGGCAATCAGCCCCAGCATTTT.

This rearrangement joins TRBV4-2 to TRBJ2-4; 7 bases are a match to TRBD2. CDR3 length: 17 amino acids. J was trimmed by 4 bases and V by 0 bases; bases with no gene match: 9. Per germline, CDR1 LGHNA and CDR2 YNFKEQ. The CDR3 reads CASSQDAAGQIKNIQYF. Here the CDR3 DNA reads TGTGCCAGCAGCCAAGATGCAGCGGGGCAGATAAAAAACATTCAGTACTTC.